This T cell receptor beta chain was recovered during a study of T cell clonotyping in hematopoietic cell transplantation. The assay was immunoSEQ multiplex PCR, and TCRdb's table has in-frame clones only and misses some. The repertoire has about 2,100 clones, around 79% of them found once; the top ten carry about 6%. This clone occurred a few times. Its antigen is not identified. Study-wide findings and caveats: Pathologically expanded recipient clonotypes increased progressively from day 30 to day 180 as diversity fell. No sorting was done, leaving CD4 and CD8 contributions mixed. Few recipient clonotypes overlapped donors; over 97% were de novo at given depth. Higher Inverse Simpson Index values in graft donor and pretransplant recipient predicted broader posttransplant TCR diversity.

Sequencing was performed on PBMCs, taken 100 days after allogeneic stem cell transplant. The clonotype comes from a male patient aged 45-59 years who had an allogeneic stem cell transplant from a related donor, so the T cells may come from the graft donor. Some clones in this sample may be carry-over from other donors' samples.

The CDR3: CASQGTGELFF. The CDR3 DNA sequence: TGTGCTAGCCAGGGCACTGGGGAGCTGTTTTTT. The chain carries TRBV12-5 and TRBJ2-2; possibly TRBD1 for D (5 bases). This CDR3 has 11 amino acids. Germline CDR1 and CDR2: LGHNT and FRNRAP. Trimming took 9 bases from V and 8 from J, leaving 10 bases between them.